One and the same sample provided the 26 T cell receptor beta chains below, sequenced in a study of blood T cell repertoires in COVID-19. Measured with immunoSEQ multiplex PCR; TCRdb has only the in-frame clones, and not every one. Of about 240,000 clones listed, roughly 86% are singletons. Sequencing was done on a sample of PBMCs or T cells enriched from blood (not recorded which). The receptors shown here come from a woman aged 40 to 50 with acute COVID-19.

The rearrangement links TRBV18 to TRBJ2-7; perhaps TRBD2 as D (5 bases). The CDR3 loop spans 15 amino acids. The germline V gene encodes CDR1 KGHSH and CDR2 LQKENI. The V end was cut by 3 bases, the J end by 6 bases, with 18 bases between. CDR3 region: CASSPRTGTFSEQYF. The CDR3 nucleotides read TGTGCCAGCTCACCCCGAACGGGAACCTTCTCCGAGCAGTACTTC.

V gene TRBV5-1 combines with J gene TRBJ2-1, with D possibly being TRBD2 (5 bases). Germline V gives CDR1 SGHRS, CDR2 YFSETQ. CDR3 length equals 13 residues. Trimming took 0 bases from V and 9 from J, leaving 10 bases between them. CDR3 protein: CASSLAEGGEQFF. The CDR3 nucleotides are TGCGCCAGCAGCTTGGCCGAGGGTGGTGAGCAGTTCTTC.

This chain connects TRBV20-1 to TRBJ2-1; D is possibly TRBD2 (6 bases). Germline CDR1 is DFQATT and CDR2 is SNEGSKA (reference sequence). This CDR3 is 11 amino acids long. V was pared by 2 bases and J by 13 bases, with 12 bases between. The CDR3 nucleotides read TGCAGTGCTAGATGGCTAGCGCTACAGTTCTTC. Its protein product is CSARWLALQFF.

The genes are TRBV24-1 and TRBJ2-2; 8 positions match TRBD2. V shed 7 bases and J 0 bases; nucleotides not matched to a gene: 3. The length of the CDR3 is 15 residues. Germline CDR1 reads KGHDR; CDR2 reads SFDVKD. CDR3 DNA: TGTGCCACCAGATCGGGACTAGCGAACACCGGGGAGCTGTTTTTT. Translation: CATRSGLANTGELFF.

The chain employs TRBV27 and TRBJ1-6; TRBD1 might be the D (6 bases). The CDR3 has 15 amino acids. Per the germline V gene, CDR1 is MNHEY and CDR2 is SMNVEV (reference sequence). Trimming shortened V by 2 bases and J by 5 bases, and 10 bases separated the two germline ends. The CDR3 reads CASSLQGPNNSPLHF. The DNA for the CDR3 is TGTGCCAGCAGTTTACAGGGGCCGAATAATTCACCCCTCCACTTT.

This sequence joins TRBV12-3 or TRBV12-4 and TRBJ1-2; D remains ambiguous. V was trimmed by 7 bases and J by 6 bases, leaving 15 bases between them. CDR3 size: 13 residues. Here the CDR3 reads CASTLRVVDGYTF. The CDR3 DNA reads as TGTGCCAGCACCTTGCGTGTGGTGGATGGCTACACCTTC.

This clone was seen just once. This chain joins TRBV11-2 and TRBJ2-7; a weak D match, TRBD2 (5 bases). V gave up 3 bases and J gave up 0 bases, with 12 bases separating them. Germline loops: CDR1 SGHAT, CDR2 FQNNGV. This CDR3 has 15 residues. This CDR3 is CASSFLDLSSYEQYF. The CDR3 coding sequence is TGTGCCAGCAGCTTCTTGGACTTGAGCTCCTACGAGCAGTACTTC.

The rearrangement uses TRBV24-1 and TRBJ1-6; D not resolved. Trimming took 4 bases from V and 9 from J, leaving 21 bases between them. Germline assignment: CDR1 KGHDR and CDR2 SFDVKD. The length of the CDR3 is 17 residues. CDR3 amino acids: CATSERAANSFGSPLHF. In nucleotides, the CDR3 is TGTGCCACCAGTGAGAGGGCAGCAAACTCCTTCGGTTCACCCCTCCACTTT.

The rearrangement joins TRBV7-2 to TRBJ1-1; D not resolved. Germline CDR1 SGHTA, CDR2 FQGNSA. The CDR3 is 13 residues long. Trimming stripped 5 bases from V and 1 base from J, with 8 bases between. For the CDR3, the DNA is TGTGCCAGCAGCCTAACCGAGAACACTGAAGCTTTCTTT. Encoded protein: CASSLTENTEAFF.

This clone was detected a few times. V and J are TRBV2 and TRBJ2-3; 8 bases match TRBD2. The length of the CDR3 is 14 residues. Germline values: CDR1 SNHLY, CDR2 FYNNEI. V trimming: 3 bases; J trimming: 7 bases; junction bases outside the gene matches: 6. This chain's CDR3 is CASSEDGRANTQYF. The CDR3 DNA follows: TGTGCCAGCAGTGAGGACGGGAGGGCCAATACGCAGTATTTT. Filled out from reference TRBV2 and TRBJ2-3, the complete variable domain reads EPEVTQTPSHQVTQMGQEVILRCVPISNHLYFYWYRQILGQKVEFLVSFYNNEISEKSEIFDDQFSVERPDGSNFTLKIRSTKLEDSAMYFCASSEDGRANTQYFGPGTRLTVL.

Here the CDR3 DNA reads TGTGCCAGCAGTCCGGGACAGGGGGGACTAGCCAAAAACATTCAGTACTTC. Translating it yields CASSPGQGGLAKNIQYF. The V gene is TRBV6-6, the J gene TRBJ2-4; 11 nucleotides line up with TRBD1. The germline gives CDR1 MNHNY, CDR2 SVGAGI (reference sequence). The ends lost 5 bases at V and 0 bases at J; junction bases unmatched: 6. The CDR3 consists of 17 residues.

The genes are TRBV19 and TRBJ2-2; 9 nucleotides match TRBD1. Trimming removed 3 bases from V and 7 bases from J; junction bases left unmatched: 9. Germline values: CDR1 LNHDA, CDR2 SQIVND (reference sequence). There are 16 residues in the CDR3. The CDR3 nucleotides read TGTGCCAGTAGTATGGAGCGGGACAGGGAAGGCGGGGAGCTGTTTTTT. Translated: CASSMERDREGGELFF.

The rearrangement uses TRBV2 and TRBJ1-2, with D uncertain. The V gene's germline CDR1 is SNHLY and CDR2 FYNNEI. This CDR3 contains 14 residues. The V and J ends lost 6 bases and 0 bases respectively, with 11 bases between them. The DNA for the CDR3 is TGTGCCAGCAGCCCTCCGGGAACTAACTATGGCTACACCTTC. This codes for CASSPPGTNYGYTF.

This chain links TRBV10-1 with TRBJ1-5; D remains unclear. CDR3 length: 13 residues. Germline values: CDR1 WNHNN, CDR2 SYGVQD (reference sequence). Trimming stripped 2 bases from V and 3 bases from J, with 5 bases between. The CDR3 loop reads CASSEDINQPQHF. Here the CDR3 DNA reads TGCGCCAGCAGTGAGGACATCAATCAGCCCCAGCATTTT.

V gene TRBV25-1 combines with J gene TRBJ2-1, with 10 bases lining up with TRBD2. V shed 4 bases, J shed 3 bases, and the junction held 3 bases outside the gene matches. The germline V gene has CDR1 MGHDK and CDR2 SYGVNS. This CDR3 has 15 residues. The chain's CDR3 is CASSGTSGDYNEQFF. The CDR3, as DNA: TGTGCCAGCAGTGGGACTAGCGGAGACTACAATGAGCAGTTCTTC.

This sequence joins TRBV5-1 and TRBJ2-3; D is undetermined. The V gene's germline CDR1 is SGHRS and CDR2 YFSETQ. The CDR3 is 16 residues long. Trimming removed 5 bases at V and 0 bases at J, with 16 bases between. The CDR3 DNA reads TGCGCCAGCAGGACTGGAATAGACTCGAGCACAGATACGCAGTATTTT. The encoded protein is CASRTGIDSSTDTQYF. Using reference TRBV5-1 and TRBJ2-3 for the parts outside the CDR3, the full variable domain is KAGVTQTPRYLIKTRGQQVTLSCSPISGHRSVSWYQQTPGQGLQFLFEYFSETQRNKGNFPGRFSGRQFSNSRSEMNVSTLELGDSALYLCASRTGIDSSTDTQYFGPGTRLTVL.

The V gene is TRBV10-2, the J gene TRBJ2-1, with TRBD2 matching 11 bases. The germline V gene has CDR1 WSHSY and CDR2 SAAADI. The CDR3 extends over 16 amino acids. The trim removed 4 bases at V and 2 bases at J, leaving 4 bases unmatched. The DNA for the CDR3 is TGCGCCAGCAGTGCCGAACTAGCGGGAGCCTACAATGAGCAGTTCTTC. Translating it yields CASSAELAGAYNEQFF.

This chain connects TRBV4-2 to TRBJ2-1, with TRBD2 as a possible D gene (6 bases). Germline V CDR1 and CDR2: LGHNA, YNFKEQ. V was trimmed by 1 base and J by 9 bases, leaving 22 bases between them. The length of the CDR3 is 17 residues. This CDR3 reads CASSQVSIGGKLPEQFF. DNA of the CDR3: TGTGCCAGCAGCCAAGTATCGATCGGGGGAAAATTGCCTGAGCAGTTCTTC.

The genes are TRBV7-2 and TRBJ1-4; 7 bases map to TRBD1. J gave up 4 bases and V 3 bases, and 5 bases lay outside the gene matches. The germline CDR1 and CDR2 sequences are SGHTA and FQGNSA. This CDR3 has 15 amino acids. CDR3 protein: CASSFGNRGNEKLFF. The CDR3 DNA follows: TGTGCCAGCAGCTTTGGGAACAGGGGTAATGAAAAACTGTTTTTT.

This sequence joins TRBV7-8 and TRBJ1-1; 12 positions agree with TRBD1. With 4 bases clipped from V and 5 bases from J, the junction kept 11 bases outside the gene matches. Germline CDR1 is SGHVS and CDR2 is FQNEAQ. The CDR3 runs to 17 residues. For the CDR3, the DNA is TGTGCCAGCAGCTCGGGACAGGGGGCCTCCTTGGGAACTGAAGCTTTCTTT. Translating it yields CASSSGQGASLGTEAFF.

The chain employs TRBV19 and TRBJ2-1; possible D gene TRBD2, 6 bases. CDR1 and CDR2 (germline): LNHDA, SQIVND (reference sequence). The CDR3 is 16 amino acids. V gave up 4 bases and J gave up 7 bases, with 20 bases separating them. In DNA form, the CDR3 reads TGTGCCAGTAGTAAGGGCTCAGGGAGGCTCGGGAATGAGCAGTTCTTC. Translated: CASSKGSGRLGNEQFF. The full variable domain, in which reference TRBV19 and TRBJ2-1 provide the parts outside the CDR3, is DGGITQSPKYLFRKEGQNVTLSCEQNLNHDAMYWYRQDPGQGLRLIYYSQIVNDFQKGDIAEGYSVSREKKESFPLTVTSAQKNPTAFYLCASSKGSGRLGNEQFFGPGTRLTVL.

The chain carries TRBV15 and TRBJ1-5; 9 bases fit TRBD1. The germline V gene encodes CDR1 LNHNV and CDR2 YYDKDF (reference sequence). The ends lost 0 bases at V and 6 bases at J; junction bases unmatched: 9. The CDR3 covers 17 residues. The CDR3 bases are TGTGCCACCAGCAGAGATAAGAGGGGACAGGGTTTTCAGCCCCAGCATTTT. This translates into CATSRDKRGQGFQPQHF.

A few counts support this clone. J is TRBJ2-1 and V is TRBV29-1; D call uncertain. Trimming pared 6 bases from V and 3 bases from J, leaving 9 bases between. The CDR3 spans 12 residues. The germline gives CDR1 SQVTM, CDR2 ANQGSEA. The CDR3 loop reads CSVDDIYNEQFF. CDR3 coding DNA: TGCAGCGTGGATGACATCTACAATGAGCAGTTCTTC.

The rearrangement links TRBV10-3 to TRBJ2-6; 7 nucleotides line up with TRBD2. The germline gives CDR1 ENHRY, CDR2 SYGVKD. The CDR3 consists of 18 residues. With 0 bases clipped from V and 0 bases from J, the junction kept 5 bases outside the gene matches. CDR3 sequence reads: CAISESPGGYSGANVLTF. In DNA form, the CDR3 reads TGTGCCATCAGTGAGTCGCCGGGGGGATACTCTGGGGCCAACGTCCTGACTTTC.

The rearrangement joins TRBV5-6 to TRBJ2-5, with TRBD2 matching 11 bases. V gave up 0 bases and J gave up 5 bases; unmatched junction bases: 3. The CDR3 length is 15 residues. Germline V lookup: CDR1 SGHDT, CDR2 YYEEEE. CDR3 sequence: CASSLVAGGPETQYF. The CDR3 coding sequence is TGTGCCAGCAGCTTGGTAGCGGGAGGGCCGGAGACCCAGTACTTC.

The chain is built from TRBV19 and TRBJ1-1; D remains unclear. The V end lost 4 bases, the J end lost 0 bases, and 6 bases lay between the germline ends. The germline CDR1 and CDR2 sequences are LNHDA and SQIVND (reference sequence). This CDR3 has 13 amino acids. The CDR3 DNA follows: TGTGCCAGTAGTACCTCAGTGAACACTGAAGCTTTCTTT. This sequence encodes CASSTSVNTEAFF.